The 20 T cell receptor beta chains below all came from one sample that was sequenced in a study of blood T cell repertoires in COVID-19 (dated by TCRdb to between 2020 and 2021). The library was obtained by the immunoSEQ multiplex PCR assay. TCRdb retrieved this table from immuneACCESS and kept in-frame rearrangements only. Not all clones are present; in checked studies, unresolved V genes account for under half, and no reason is known for the remainder. Here the sample has 110,000 or so clones; over 80% occur a single time. The ten largest clonotypes hold 4.6% of the sample. The sequencing sample was made of peripheral blood. These receptors were taken from a woman in her fifties or sixties with acute or convalescent COVID-19.

The V gene is TRBV9, the J gene TRBJ1-5, with 7 bases fitting TRBD1. The CDR3 covers 15 residues. The J segment lost 3 bases and the V segment lost 0 bases, leaving 3 bases of the junction unmatched. Per the germline V gene, CDR1 is SGDLS and CDR2 is YYNGEE. This CDR3 is CASSVEGQFNQPQHF. CDR3 in DNA: TGTGCCAGCAGCGTAGAGGGACAGTTCAATCAGCCCCAGCATTTT. The variable domain in full, with the rest retrieved from reference TRBV9 and TRBJ1-5, is DSGVTQTPKHLITATGQRVTLRCSPRSGDLSVYWYQQSLDQGLQFLIQYYNGEERAKGNILERFSAQQFPDLHSELNLSSLELGDSALYFCASSVEGQFNQPQHFGDGTRLSIL.

J is TRBJ2-4 and V is TRBV2, with a possible D match to TRBD1 (7 bases). The germline CDR1 and CDR2 sequences are SNHLY and FYNNEI. Trimming left V 7 bases short and J 1 base short, with 23 bases between. The CDR3 totals 18 residues. The CDR3 DNA reads TGTGCCAGCACGAGGGAGGCAGGGGGTTTACGGGCCAAAAACATTCAGTACTTC. The encoded protein is CASTREAGGLRAKNIQYF.

The genes are TRBV2 and TRBJ1-1; 7 bases map to TRBD1. Unmatched junction bases numbered 9, after V lost 8 bases and J lost 3 bases. The CDR3 contains 14 residues. In germline, CDR1 is SNHLY, CDR2 FYNNEI. This chain's CDR3 is CASGGQVQDTEAFF. CDR3 sequence (DNA): TGTGCCAGCGGTGGACAGGTTCAGGACACTGAAGCTTTCTTT.

This rearrangement joins TRBV7-2 to TRBJ1-5, with D possibly matching TRBD1 (5 bases). The V and J ends lost 4 bases and 3 bases respectively, with 13 bases between them. The CDR3 is 15 amino acids. The V gene's germline CDR1 is SGHTA and CDR2 FQGNSA. CDR3 sequence reads: CASSSDSLNNQPQHF. In DNA, the CDR3 is TGTGCCAGCAGCTCAGACAGTTTAAACAATCAGCCCCAGCATTTT.

A note on this clone: The germline gene is not matched at one end of the junction; a read error may be the cause. Distinct nucleotide sequences in the sample also encode this CDR3. This chain connects TRBV5-1 to TRBJ1-2; perhaps TRBD1 as D (5 bases). CDR1 is SGHRS, CDR2 YFSETQ, per germline. This CDR3 is 13 amino acids long. The DNA for the CDR3 is TGTGCCAGCAGCCACACCGGGGGAGAAGGCTACACCTTC. It translates to CASSHTGGEGYTF.

The chain carries TRBV27 and TRBJ2-7; 7 nucleotides line up with TRBD1. Germline loops: CDR1 MNHEY, CDR2 SMNVEV (reference sequence). The CDR3 totals 14 residues. The V and J ends lost 4 bases and 4 bases, in that order; junction bases with no gene match: 7. As DNA, the CDR3 is TGTGCCAGCAGTTACGAAAGGGGGCAGTACGAGCAGTACTTC. Amino acid sequence: CASSYERGQYEQYF.

The CDR3 loop is CATSGIGTGKPQHF. The CDR3 DNA is TGTGCCACCAGTGGAATTGGGACAGGGAAGCCCCAGCATTTT. V is TRBV24-1 and J is TRBJ1-5; the match to TRBD1 covers 9 bases. V lost 5 bases and J lost 8; bases outside the gene matches: 6. The CDR3 sequence is 14 residues long. Per germline, CDR1 KGHDR and CDR2 SFDVKD.

The genes are TRBV5-5 and TRBJ2-5; a weak D match, TRBD1 (6 bases). The V end was cut by 2 bases, the J end by 5 bases, with 19 bases between. Germline lookup yields CDR1 SGHKS and CDR2 YYEKEE (reference sequence). The CDR3 totals 16 residues. The CDR3 nucleotides are TGTGCCAGCAGCTTACCATCATCCCCACAGGGCGAGACCCAGTACTTC. As protein: CASSLPSSPQGETQYF.

The rearrangement uses TRBV7-9 and TRBJ2-1; 12 bases line up with TRBD2. Germline V gene sequence: CDR1 SEHNR, CDR2 FQNEAQ (reference sequence). The CDR3 has 16 amino acids. V lost 4 bases and J lost 8; bases outside the gene matches: 9. DNA for the CDR3: TGTGCCAGCAGCTCCCCTCGACTAGCGGGAGTCCATGAGCAGTTCTTC. Protein sequence: CASSSPRLAGVHEQFF.

V and J are TRBV10-3 and TRBJ2-1; D is unclear. Germline CDR1 ENHRY, CDR2 SYGVKD. V lost 6 bases, J lost 8 bases, and 8 bases lay in between. The CDR3 is made up of 11 amino acids. The DNA of the CDR3 is TGTGCCATCAGAAGAAGAGATGAGCAGTTCTTC. It codes for CAIRRRDEQFF.

This clone was seen only a few times. The junction departs from the called germline gene at one end, perhaps through a read error. J is TRBJ2-1 and V is TRBV18, with no clear D. This CDR3 comprises 15 residues. Looked up from germline, CDR1 is KGHSH and CDR2 is LQKENI. CDR3 sequence: CASSPPRSSYNEQFF. CDR3 bases: TGTGCCAGCTCGCCACCGAGGAGCTCCTACAATGAGCAGTTCTTC.

Only a few counts were recorded for this clone. The chain is built from TRBV27 and TRBJ2-7; TRBD1 agrees at 8 bases. This CDR3 is 15 amino acids long. Trimming at V came to 5 bases and at J to 3 bases, leaving 9 bases not matched to a gene. Germline CDR1 and CDR2: MNHEY and SMNVEV (reference sequence). The CDR3: CASSLTGVSLYEQYF. For the CDR3, the DNA is TGTGCCAGCAGTCTGACAGGGGTCTCCCTCTACGAGCAGTACTTC.

This sequence joins TRBV28 and TRBJ2-1; 11 bases map to TRBD1. Germline CDR1 is MDHEN and CDR2 is SYDVKM. This CDR3 is 15 amino acids long. V was clipped by 4 bases and J by 9 bases; unmatched bases: 8. This CDR3 reads CASSSPGTGGGEQFF. The DNA for the CDR3 is TGTGCCAGCAGTTCCCCCGGGACAGGGGGGGGTGAGCAGTTCTTC. Full variable domain (outside the CDR3, taken from reference TRBV28 and TRBJ2-1): DVKVTQSSRYLVKRTGEKVFLECVQDMDHENMFWYRQDPGLGLRLIYFSYDVKMKEKGDIPEGYSVSREKKERFSLILESASTNQTSMYLCASSSPGTGGGEQFFGPGTRLTVL.

The chain has TRBV15 and TRBJ1-5; possibly TRBD1 for D (6 bases). CDR3 length: 18 amino acids. CDR1 is LNHNV and CDR2 is YYDKDF in the germline V gene (reference sequence). V shed 0 bases and J shed 0 bases, with 15 bases lying between them. The CDR3, as DNA: TGTGCCACCAGCAGAGATTATATGCCAGGGGATAGCAATCAGCCCCAGCATTTT. This codes for CATSRDYMPGDSNQPQHF.

The chain couples TRBV7-2 to TRBJ1-2; D is unclear. The CDR3 length is 13 residues. Germline assignment: CDR1 SGHTA and CDR2 FQGNSA. V was clipped by 2 bases and J by 10 bases, with 14 bases between them. Here the CDR3 reads CASSLSTTSHYTF. The CDR3 DNA follows: TGTGCCAGCAGCTTAAGTACAACCTCCCACTACACCTTC.

This chain uses TRBV9 with TRBJ1-1; no clear D. The V end was cut by 3 bases, the J end by 7 bases, with 19 bases between. CDR1 is SGDLS, CDR2 YYNGEE, per germline. This CDR3 is 15 amino acids long. The CDR3 sequence is CASSANPSREDEAFF. DNA for the CDR3: TGTGCCAGCAGCGCCAACCCGTCCCGGGAGGATGAAGCTTTCTTT.

This chain connects TRBV4-1 to TRBJ2-7; tentative D call: TRBD2 (7 bases). This CDR3 spans 15 amino acids. From germline, CDR1 is MGHRA and CDR2 YSYEKL. The ends were cut back, 0 bases at V and 6 bases at J, with 15 bases in the middle. The CDR3: CASSQEGGGAGEQYF. The CDR3 DNA is TGCGCCAGCAGCCAAGAAGGAGGGGGGGCCGGCGAGCAGTACTTC.

The rearrangement links TRBV18 to TRBJ2-5, with 7 bases lining up with TRBD2. Germline V gene sequence: CDR1 KGHSH, CDR2 LQKENI. V lost 0 bases to trimming and J lost 1 base; unmatched junction nucleotides: 11. CDR3 length: 18 residues. CDR3 amino acids: CASSPPGGSRVIQETQYF. As DNA, the CDR3 is TGTGCCAGCTCACCACCGGGAGGGAGCAGGGTCATCCAAGAGACCCAGTACTTC.

The genes are TRBV7-3 and TRBJ2-7; 7 positions agree with TRBD2. CDR3 length: 18 amino acids. The trim removed 5 bases at V and 7 bases at J, leaving 23 bases unmatched. Looked up from germline, CDR1 is SGHTA and CDR2 is FQGTGA. The CDR3 DNA reads as TGTGCCAGCAGCCGAAACGGGGGGTCCCATCTATCAGAGAGGGAGCAGTACTTC. Translation gives CASSRNGGSHLSEREQYF. Combining the CDR3 with reference TRBV7-3 and TRBJ2-7 gives the whole variable domain GAGVSQTPSNKVTEKGKYVELRCDPISGHTALYWYRQSLGQGPEFLIYFQGTGAADDSGLPNDRFFAVRPEGSVSTLKIQRTERGDSAVYLCASSRNGGSHLSEREQYFGPGTRLTVT.

This sequence joins TRBV13 and TRBJ2-7; 8 bases agree with TRBD1. The J segment lost 4 bases and the V segment lost 0 bases, leaving 2 bases of the junction unmatched. The CDR3 runs to 14 residues. Germline lookup yields CDR1 PRHDT and CDR2 FYEKMQ (reference sequence). The CDR3, as DNA: TGTGCCAGCAGCTTAGGGCAGGGGGCTTACGAGCAGTACTTC. Amino acid sequence: CASSLGQGAYEQYF.